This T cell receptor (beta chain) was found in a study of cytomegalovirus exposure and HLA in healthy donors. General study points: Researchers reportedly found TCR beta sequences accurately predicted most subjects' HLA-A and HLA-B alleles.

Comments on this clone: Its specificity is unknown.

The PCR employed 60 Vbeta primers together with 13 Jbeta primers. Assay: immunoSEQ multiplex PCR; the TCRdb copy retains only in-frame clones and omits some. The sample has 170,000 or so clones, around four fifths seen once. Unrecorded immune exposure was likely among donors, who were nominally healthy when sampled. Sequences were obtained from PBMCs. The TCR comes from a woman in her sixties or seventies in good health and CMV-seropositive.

CDR3 loop: CASSPPWGDYGYTF. For the CDR3, the DNA is TGTGCCAGCTCACCACCGTGGGGAGACTATGGCTACACCTTC. The chain combines TRBV18 with TRBJ1-2; D not resolved. Deletions cut 0 bases from V and 3 bases from J, with 8 bases between. The CDR3 length is 14 residues. The V gene's germline CDR1 is KGHSH and CDR2 LQKENI.